What follows describes a single T cell receptor (beta chain). The repertoire was sequenced with immunoSEQ multiplex PCR; TCRdb's copy has only in-frame clones and lacks some. The sample consists of 40,000 to 55,000 clones, roughly 89% of them appearing once. This specimen belongs to a study of T cell responses to AZD1222 COVID-19 vaccine. The CDR3 is 15 residues long. Trimming shortened V by 4 bases and J by 0 bases, and 12 bases separated the two germline ends. Germline loops: CDR1 LNHDA, CDR2 SQIVND (reference sequence). This clonotype was sampled from an adult who received the AZD1222 COVID-19 vaccine. The chain carries TRBV19 and TRBJ1-2, with D perhaps matching TRBD1 (5 bases). The sequences come from peripheral blood, collected 28 days after the second AZD1222 dose. The CDR3 loop reads CASSTGIVSNYGYTF. CDR3 sequence (DNA): TGTGCCAGTAGTACAGGGATCGTTTCTAACTATGGCTACACCTTC.